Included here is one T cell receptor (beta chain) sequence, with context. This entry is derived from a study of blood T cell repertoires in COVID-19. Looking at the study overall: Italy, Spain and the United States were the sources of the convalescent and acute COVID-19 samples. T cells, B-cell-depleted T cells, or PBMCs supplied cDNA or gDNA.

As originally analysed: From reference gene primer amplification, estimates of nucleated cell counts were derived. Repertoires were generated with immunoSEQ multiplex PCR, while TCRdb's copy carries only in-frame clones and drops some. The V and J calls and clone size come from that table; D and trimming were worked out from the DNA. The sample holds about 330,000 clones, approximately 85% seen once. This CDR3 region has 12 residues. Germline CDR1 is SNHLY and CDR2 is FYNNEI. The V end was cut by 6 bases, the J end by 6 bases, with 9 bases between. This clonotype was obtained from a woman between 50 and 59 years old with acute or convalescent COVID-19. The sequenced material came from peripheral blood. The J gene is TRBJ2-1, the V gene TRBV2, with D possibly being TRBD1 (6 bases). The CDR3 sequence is CASSGTSNEQFF. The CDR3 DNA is TGTGCCAGCAGCGGGACATCCAATGAGCAGTTCTTC.